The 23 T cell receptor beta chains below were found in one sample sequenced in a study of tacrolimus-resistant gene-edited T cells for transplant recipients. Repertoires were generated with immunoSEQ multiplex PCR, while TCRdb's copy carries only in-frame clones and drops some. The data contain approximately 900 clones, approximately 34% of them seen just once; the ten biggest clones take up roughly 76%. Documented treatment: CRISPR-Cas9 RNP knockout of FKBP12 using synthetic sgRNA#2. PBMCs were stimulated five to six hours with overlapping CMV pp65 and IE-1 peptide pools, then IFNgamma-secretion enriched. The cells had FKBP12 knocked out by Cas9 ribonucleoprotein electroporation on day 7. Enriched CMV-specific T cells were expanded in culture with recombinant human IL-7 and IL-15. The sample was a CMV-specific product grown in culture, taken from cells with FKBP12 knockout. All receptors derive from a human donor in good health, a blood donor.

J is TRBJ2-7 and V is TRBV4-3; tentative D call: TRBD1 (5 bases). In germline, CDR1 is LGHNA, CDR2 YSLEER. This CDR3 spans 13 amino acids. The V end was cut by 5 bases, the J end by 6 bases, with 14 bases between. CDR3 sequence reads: CASSKLIRGEQYF. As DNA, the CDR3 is TGCGCCAGCAGCAAACTCATAAGGGGCGAGCAGTACTTC.

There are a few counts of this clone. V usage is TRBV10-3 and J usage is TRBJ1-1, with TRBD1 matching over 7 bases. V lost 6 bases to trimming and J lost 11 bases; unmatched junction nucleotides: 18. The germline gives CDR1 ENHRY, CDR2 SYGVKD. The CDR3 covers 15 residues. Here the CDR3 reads CAIRTGTADAQEAFF. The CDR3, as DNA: TGTGCCATCAGGACCGGGACAGCGGACGCTCAGGAGGCTTTCTTT.

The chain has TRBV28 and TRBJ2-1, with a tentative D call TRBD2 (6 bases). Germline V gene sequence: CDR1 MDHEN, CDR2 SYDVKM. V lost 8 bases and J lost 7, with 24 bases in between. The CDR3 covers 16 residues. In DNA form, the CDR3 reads TGTGCCAGCCAGCACCGGGGGAGCGTTAGTGGAAATGAGCAGTTCTTC. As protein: CASQHRGSVSGNEQFF.

DNA for the CDR3: TGCGCCAGCAGCTCCCAGACCGGGGTAGCAGATACGCAGTATTTT. This gives the protein CASSSQTGVADTQYF. The chain couples TRBV5-1 to TRBJ2-3; maybe TRBD2 (5 bases). Germline V gives CDR1 SGHRS, CDR2 YFSETQ. The CDR3 is 15 amino acids. Trimming stripped 3 bases from V and 4 bases from J, with 15 bases between.

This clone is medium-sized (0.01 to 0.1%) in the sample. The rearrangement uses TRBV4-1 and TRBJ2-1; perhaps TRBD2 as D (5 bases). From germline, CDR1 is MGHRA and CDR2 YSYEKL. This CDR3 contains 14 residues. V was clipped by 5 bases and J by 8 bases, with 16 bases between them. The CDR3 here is CASSMGPEVHEQFF. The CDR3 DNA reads TGCGCCAGCAGCATGGGCCCGGAGGTTCATGAGCAGTTCTTC.

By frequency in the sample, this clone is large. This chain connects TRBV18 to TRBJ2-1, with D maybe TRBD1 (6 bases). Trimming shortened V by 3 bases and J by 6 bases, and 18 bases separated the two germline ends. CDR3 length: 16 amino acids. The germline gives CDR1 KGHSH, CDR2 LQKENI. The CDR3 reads CASSPQSTGIGNEQFF. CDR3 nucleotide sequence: TGTGCCAGCTCACCCCAATCTACAGGGATTGGCAATGAGCAGTTCTTC.

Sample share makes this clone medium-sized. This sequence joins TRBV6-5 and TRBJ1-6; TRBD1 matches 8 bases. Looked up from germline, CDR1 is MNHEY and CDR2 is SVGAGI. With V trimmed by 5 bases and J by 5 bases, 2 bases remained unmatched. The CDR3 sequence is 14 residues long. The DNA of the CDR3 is TGTGCCAGCAGTCGACAGGGGAATAATTCACCCCTCCACTTT. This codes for CASSRQGNNSPLHF.

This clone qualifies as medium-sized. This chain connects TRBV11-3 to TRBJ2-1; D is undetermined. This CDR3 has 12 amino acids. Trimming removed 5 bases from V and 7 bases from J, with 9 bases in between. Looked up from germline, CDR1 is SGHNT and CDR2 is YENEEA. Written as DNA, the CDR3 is TGTGCCAGCAGCCTAGGTAGTAATGAGCAGTTCTTC. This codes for CASSLGSNEQFF.

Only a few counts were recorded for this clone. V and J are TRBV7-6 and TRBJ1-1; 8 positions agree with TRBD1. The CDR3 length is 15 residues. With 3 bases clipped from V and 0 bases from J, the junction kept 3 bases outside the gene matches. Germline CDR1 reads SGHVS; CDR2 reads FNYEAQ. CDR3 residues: CASSFGQGLNTEAFF. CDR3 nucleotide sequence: TGTGCCAGCAGCTTCGGACAGGGACTGAACACTGAAGCTTTCTTT.

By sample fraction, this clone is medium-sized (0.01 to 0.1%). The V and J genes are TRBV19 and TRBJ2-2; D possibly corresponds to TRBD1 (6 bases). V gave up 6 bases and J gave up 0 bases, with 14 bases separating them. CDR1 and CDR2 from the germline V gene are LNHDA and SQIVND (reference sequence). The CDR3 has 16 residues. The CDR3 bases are TGTGCCAGTAGCCGGACAGCCTCTACGAACACCGGGGAGCTGTTTTTT. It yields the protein CASSRTASTNTGELFF.

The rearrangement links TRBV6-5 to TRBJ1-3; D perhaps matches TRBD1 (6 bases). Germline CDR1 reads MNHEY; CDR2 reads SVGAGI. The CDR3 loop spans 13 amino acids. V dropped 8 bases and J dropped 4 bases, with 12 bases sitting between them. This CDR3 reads CASEGVWGNTIYF. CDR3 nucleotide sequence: TGTGCCAGCGAGGGGGTATGGGGAAACACCATATATTTT.

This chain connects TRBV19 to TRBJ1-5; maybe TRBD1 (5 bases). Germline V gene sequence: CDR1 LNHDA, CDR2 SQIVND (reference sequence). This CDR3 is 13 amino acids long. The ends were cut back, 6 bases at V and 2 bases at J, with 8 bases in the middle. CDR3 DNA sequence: TGTGCCAGTAGATCAGGGCGCAATCAGCCCCAGCATTTT. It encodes CASRSGRNQPQHF.

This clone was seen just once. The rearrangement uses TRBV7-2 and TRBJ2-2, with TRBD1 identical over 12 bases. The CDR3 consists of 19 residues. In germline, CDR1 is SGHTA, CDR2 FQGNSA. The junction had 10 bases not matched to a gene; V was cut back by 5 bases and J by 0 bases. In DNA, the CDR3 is TGTGCCAGCAGCCCCCGGGTGGGGACAGGGGGCTCGAACACCGGGGAGCTGTTTTTT. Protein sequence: CASSPRVGTGGSNTGELFF.

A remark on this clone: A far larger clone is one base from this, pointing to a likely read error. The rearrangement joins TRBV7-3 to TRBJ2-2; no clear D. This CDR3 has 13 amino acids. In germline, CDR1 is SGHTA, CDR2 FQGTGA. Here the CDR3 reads CAISYETTGELFF. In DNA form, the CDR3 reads TGTGCCATCAGCTATGAGACCACCGGGGAGCTGTTTTTT.

The CDR3 sequence is CAISDSRLGSTDTQYF. CDR3 in DNA: TGTGCCATCAGTGATTCCCGACTAGGCAGCACAGATACGCAGTATTTT. This chain joins TRBV10-3 and TRBJ2-3, with D possibly matching TRBD2 (6 bases). Trimming left V 3 bases short and J 0 bases short, with 13 bases between. CDR3 length: 16 amino acids. Per the germline V gene, CDR1 is ENHRY and CDR2 is SYGVKD.

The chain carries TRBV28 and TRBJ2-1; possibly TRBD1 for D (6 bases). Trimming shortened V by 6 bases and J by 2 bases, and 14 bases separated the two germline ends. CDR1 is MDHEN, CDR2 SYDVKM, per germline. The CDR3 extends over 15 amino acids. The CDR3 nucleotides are TGTGCCAGCAGATCGACAGGCCGGGCCTACAATGAGCAGTTCTTC. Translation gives CASRSTGRAYNEQFF.

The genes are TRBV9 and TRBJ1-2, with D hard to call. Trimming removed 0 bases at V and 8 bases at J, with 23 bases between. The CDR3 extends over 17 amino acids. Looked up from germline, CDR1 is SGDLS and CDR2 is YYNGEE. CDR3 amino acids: CASSVDLIPGLAGGYTF. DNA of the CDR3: TGTGCCAGCAGCGTAGACTTGATCCCGGGTCTCGCTGGGGGCTACACCTTC. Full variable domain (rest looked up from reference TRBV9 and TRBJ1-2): DSGVTQTPKHLITATGQRVTLRCSPRSGDLSVYWYQQSLDQGLQFLIQYYNGEERAKGNILERFSAQQFPDLHSELNLSSLELGDSALYFCASSVDLIPGLAGGYTFGSGTRLTVV.

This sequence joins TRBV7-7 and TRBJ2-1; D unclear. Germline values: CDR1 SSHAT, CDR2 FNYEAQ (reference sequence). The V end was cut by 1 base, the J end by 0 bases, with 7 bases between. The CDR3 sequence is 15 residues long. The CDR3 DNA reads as TGTGCCAGCAGCTTAGGGATGAGCTCCTACAATGAGCAGTTCTTC. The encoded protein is CASSLGMSSYNEQFF.

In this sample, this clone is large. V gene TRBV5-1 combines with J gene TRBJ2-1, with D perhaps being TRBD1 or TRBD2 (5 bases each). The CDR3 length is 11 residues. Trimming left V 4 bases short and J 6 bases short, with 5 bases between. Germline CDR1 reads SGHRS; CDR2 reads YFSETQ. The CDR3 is CASSGTNEQFF. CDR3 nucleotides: TGCGCCAGCAGCGGGACCAATGAGCAGTTCTTC.

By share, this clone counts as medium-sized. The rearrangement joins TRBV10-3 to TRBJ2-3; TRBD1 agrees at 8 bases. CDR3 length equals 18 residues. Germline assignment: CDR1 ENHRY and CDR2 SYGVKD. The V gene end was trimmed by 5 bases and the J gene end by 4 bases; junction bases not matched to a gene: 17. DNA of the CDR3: TGTGCCATCAGTCCGCCCCAAAGATTGACAGGGGAGGCAGATACGCAGTATTTT. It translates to CAISPPQRLTGEADTQYF.

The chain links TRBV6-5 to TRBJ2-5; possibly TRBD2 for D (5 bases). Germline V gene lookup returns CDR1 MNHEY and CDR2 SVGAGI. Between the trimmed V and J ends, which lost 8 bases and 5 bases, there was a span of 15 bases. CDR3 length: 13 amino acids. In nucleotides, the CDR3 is TGTGCCAGCTTACGACTATTTGCGGAGACCCAGTACTTC. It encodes CASLRLFAETQYF.

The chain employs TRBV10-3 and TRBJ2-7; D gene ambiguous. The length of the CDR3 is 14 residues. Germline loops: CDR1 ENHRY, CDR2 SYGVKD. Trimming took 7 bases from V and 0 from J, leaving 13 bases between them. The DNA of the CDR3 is TGTGCCATCACTACGACAAAGAGCTCCTACGAGCAGTACTTC. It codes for CAITTTKSSYEQYF.

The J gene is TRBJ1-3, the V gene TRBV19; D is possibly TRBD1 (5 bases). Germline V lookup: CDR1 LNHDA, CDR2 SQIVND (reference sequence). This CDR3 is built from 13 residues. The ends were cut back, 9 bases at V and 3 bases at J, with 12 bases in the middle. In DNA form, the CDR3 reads TGTGCCAGCTCTTGGGGGTATGGAAACACCATATATTTT. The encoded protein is CASSWGYGNTIYF.